Each of the 18 T cell receptor beta chains below was sequenced from the same sample in a study of cytomegalovirus exposure and HLA in healthy donors. PCR used 60 Vbeta primers and 13 Jbeta primers. Sequencing was performed with immunoSEQ multiplex PCR; in TCRdb, only in-frame clones are kept and a portion is missing. Of 120,000 or so clones listed, 74% are singletons. Sequencing was done on a sample of PBMCs. The source is a man between 40 and 49 years old in good health and CMV-seropositive.

This clone was recorded only once. The rearrangement joins TRBV30 to TRBJ1-4; D not certain. V was trimmed by 0 bases and J by 8 bases, leaving 10 bases between them. The CDR3 totals 13 residues. From germline, CDR1 is GTSNPN and CDR2 SVGIG (reference sequence). In nucleotides, the CDR3 is TGTGCCTGGAGTGTAGTAGTCTACGAAAAACTGTTTTTT. Encoded protein: CAWSVVVYEKLFF.

This chain connects TRBV6-1 to TRBJ2-7; D is ambiguous. V was clipped by 7 bases and J by 6 bases, with 10 bases between them. This CDR3 comprises 11 residues. Germline CDR1 is MNHNS and CDR2 is SASEGT. The CDR3 reads CASIWSGEQYF. The CDR3 nucleotides read TGTGCCAGCATCTGGAGTGGCGAGCAGTACTTC.

There are a few counts of this clone. This sequence joins TRBV7-2 and TRBJ1-2; D unresolved. The CDR3 loop spans 16 amino acids. From germline, CDR1 is SGHTA and CDR2 FQGNSA. V was cut by 4 bases and J by 0 bases, with 15 bases left in between. In nucleotides, the CDR3 is TGTGCCAGCAGCTCCCGAAGCGGGAATTCTAACTATGGCTACACCTTC. Translation: CASSSRSGNSNYGYTF.

In nucleotides, the CDR3 is TGTGCCAGCAGCCCGCGACTAAAAGGCCTTTTCAGCACAGATACGCAGTATTTT. This gives the protein CASSPRLKGLFSTDTQYF. This chain uses TRBV5-6 with TRBJ2-3, with D possibly being TRBD2 (5 bases). The CDR3 is 18 residues long. Trimming cost V 4 bases and J 0 bases, with 21 bases left between them. Germline-derived CDR1 and CDR2 are SGHDT and YYEEEE.

The rearrangement joins TRBV7-8 to TRBJ1-1; 7 bases agree with TRBD1. Germline-derived CDR1 and CDR2 are SGHVS and FQNEAQ. There are 15 residues in the CDR3. J gave up 4 bases and V 6 bases, and 11 bases lay outside the gene matches. Written as DNA, the CDR3 is TGTGCCAGCAGACCGTATATGACAGGGACCACTGAAGCTTTCTTT. Encoded protein: CASRPYMTGTTEAFF.

The V gene is TRBV27, the J gene TRBJ1-6, with D unresolved. Germline CDR1 MNHEY, CDR2 SMNVEV (reference sequence). Deletions cut 9 bases from V and 0 bases from J, with 12 bases between. This CDR3 spans 15 amino acids. In nucleotides, the CDR3 is TGTGCCAGTTGGCTTCGGAGCTCCTATAATTCACCCCTCCACTTT. This sequence encodes CASWLRSSYNSPLHF.

This rearrangement joins TRBV7-2 to TRBJ2-2; 7 bases match TRBD1. The germline V gene encodes CDR1 SGHTA and CDR2 FQGNSA. The CDR3 spans 13 residues. Unmatched junction bases numbered 2, after V lost 4 bases and J lost 6 bases. The DNA for the CDR3 is TGTGCCAGCAGCTCGCAGGGGGCCGGGGAGCTGTTTTTT. As protein: CASSSQGAGELFF.

The gene calls are TRBV7-9 and TRBJ2-7; 7 bases are shared with TRBD2. V lost 5 bases and J lost 1; bases outside the gene matches: 5. The V gene's germline CDR1 is SEHNR and CDR2 FQNEAQ (reference sequence). CDR3 size: 14 residues. The CDR3 DNA reads TGTGCCAGCAGCATACCCGGGGGGTCCTACGAGCAGTACTTC. Translation: CASSIPGGSYEQYF.

This clone appeared a single time. The chain links TRBV10-1 to TRBJ1-1; D is unresolved. Germline CDR1 is WNHNN and CDR2 is SYGVQD (reference sequence). Trimming pared 5 bases from V and 1 base from J, leaving 11 bases between. The CDR3 has 14 amino acids. CDR3 DNA sequence: TGCGCCAGCAGTAGGAACAGCGGGAACACTGAAGCTTTCTTT. It encodes CASSRNSGNTEAFF.

The rearrangement joins TRBV29-1 to TRBJ1-3; no clear D. Germline V CDR1 and CDR2: SQVTM, ANQGSEA. This CDR3 contains 13 residues. Trimming took 2 bases from V and 4 from J, leaving 9 bases between them. CDR3 residues: CSVELVAGNTIYF. The CDR3 region has the DNA TGCAGCGTTGAACTGGTTGCGGGAAACACCATATATTTT.

The chain joins TRBV6-6 to TRBJ2-2, with 7 nucleotides matching TRBD1. Germline V lookup: CDR1 MNHNY, CDR2 SVGAGI (reference sequence). This CDR3 comprises 15 residues. The trim removed 0 bases at V and 4 bases at J, leaving 2 bases unmatched. CDR3 nucleotides: TGTGCCAGCAGTTACTCCCCAGGGGGCACCGGGGAGCTGTTTTTT. This sequence encodes CASSYSPGGTGELFF.

V and J are TRBV19 and TRBJ1-1; D gene unclear. The germline V gene encodes CDR1 LNHDA and CDR2 SQIVND (reference sequence). This CDR3 has 14 amino acids. The V gene lost 6 bases and the J gene lost 4 bases, with 15 bases spanning the gap. The CDR3 region is CASSPSFGGTEAFF. In DNA, the CDR3 is TGTGCCAGTAGCCCCTCCTTTGGCGGCACTGAAGCTTTCTTT. Full variable domain (remainder filled in from reference TRBV19 and TRBJ1-1): DGGITQSPKYLFRKEGQNVTLSCEQNLNHDAMYWYRQDPGQGLRLIYYSQIVNDFQKGDIAEGYSVSREKKESFPLTVTSAQKNPTAFYLCASSPSFGGTEAFFGQGTRLTVV.

This clone was detected only a few times. The V and J genes are TRBV7-7 and TRBJ1-4; no firm D call. The length of the CDR3 is 13 residues. The ends were cut back, 0 bases at V and 4 bases at J, with 3 bases in the middle. From germline, CDR1 is SSHAT and CDR2 FNYEAQ (reference sequence). This CDR3 reads CASSLASNEKLFF. The CDR3 DNA sequence: TGTGCCAGCAGCTTAGCCAGTAATGAAAAACTGTTTTTT. The whole variable domain, filled in from reference TRBV7-7 and TRBJ1-4, reads GAGVSQSPRYKVTKRGQDVTLRCDPISSHATLYWYQQALGQGPEFLTYFNYEAQPDKSGLPSDRFSAERPEGSISTLTIQRTEQRDSAMYRCASSLASNEKLFFGSGTQLSVL.

The V gene is TRBV5-1, the J gene TRBJ2-2, with 8 bases aligning to TRBD2. Trimming at V came to 1 base and at J to 5 bases, leaving 7 bases not matched to a gene. The CDR3 covers 16 residues. The germline gives CDR1 SGHRS, CDR2 YFSETQ. In DNA form, the CDR3 reads TGCGCCAGCAGCTTGCAGAGCGGGGGCAGGACCGGGGAGCTGTTTTTT. Translation gives CASSLQSGGRTGELFF.

This clone has just a few counts. The J gene is TRBJ1-1, the V gene TRBV7-2; maybe TRBD1 (5 bases). Per germline, CDR1 SGHTA and CDR2 FQGNSA. Deletions cut 5 bases from V and 2 bases from J, with 9 bases between. The length of the CDR3 is 13 residues. The CDR3 spells CASSVQVNTEAFF. Written as DNA, the CDR3 is TGTGCCAGCAGCGTACAGGTTAACACTGAAGCTTTCTTT.

V is TRBV10-1 and J is TRBJ2-2; 7 nucleotides align to TRBD1. V shed 4 bases and J 5 bases; nucleotides not matched to a gene: 4. The germline CDR1 and CDR2 sequences are WNHNN and SYGVQD (reference sequence). The CDR3 spans 14 residues. The CDR3 coding sequence is TGCGCCAGCAGTGTACAGGGGCGGACCGGGGAGCTGTTTTTT. It specifies CASSVQGRTGELFF.

The chain carries TRBV6-6 and TRBJ2-2; the D gene is possibly TRBD1 (6 bases). The CDR3 covers 15 residues. V was cut by 5 bases and J by 5 bases, with 15 bases left in between. CDR1 MNHNY and CDR2 SVGAGI come from the germline V gene (reference sequence). The DNA for the CDR3 is TGTGCCAGCAGTCGGCCAGGGGCTATAACCGGGGAGCTGTTTTTT. Translated: CASSRPGAITGELFF.

The chain joins TRBV29-1 to TRBJ2-1, with 7 bases lining up with TRBD2. Unmatched junction bases numbered 10, after V lost 7 bases and J lost 1 base. The CDR3 contains 15 residues. Germline V lookup: CDR1 SQVTM, CDR2 ANQGSEA. The chain's CDR3 is CSAGTGGRSYNEQFF. The CDR3 region has the DNA TGCAGCGCTGGGACTGGCGGGAGATCCTACAATGAGCAGTTCTTC.